This T cell receptor (beta chain) was identified during a study of shared clonotypes between healthy human individuals. As for the study in general: CD4 naive and CD4 memory each took three plates per donor, while CD8 naive took two and CD8 memory one.

Note on this clone: Its target is not known.

Findings and caveats of the study: Larger richness was generally estimated for naive than memory subsets.

The CDR3 loop spans 16 amino acids. Trimming cost V 3 bases and J 5 bases; bases outside gene matches: 4. Germline V gives CDR1 SGDLS, CDR2 YYNGEE. The run depth of the assay was deep. When replicate PCRs were run on sorted subsets, they used about 220 ng DNA, 30,000 to 35,000 T cell genomes. TCRdb's table, derived via immunoSEQ multiplex PCR, lists solely in-frame clones and lacks some. The top ten clones hold around 0.13% of a sample with 2,100,000 or so clones, more than 90% of them seen once. Material for sequencing was naive CD4+ T cells sorted from blood. The sample's subset: CD45RA+ positively selected. The chain is built from TRBV9 and TRBJ1-6; 11 bases match TRBD1. The receptor comes from a man aged 18 to 30 in good health. The CDR3: CASSAGQGDNNSPLHF. CDR3 DNA: TGTGCCAGCAGCGCGGGACAGGGGGATAATAATTCACCCCTCCACTTT.